These T cell receptor beta chains were read from a single sample in a study of blood T cell repertoires in COVID-19. This table comes from immunoSEQ multiplex PCR, and its TCRdb copy is limited to in-frame clones, with some not included. This table holds 150,000 to 200,000 clones, roughly 85% found once. Input material: peripheral blood. These receptor sequences come from a woman aged 45-60 years with COVID-19, enrolled during active disease. Both conserved end residues are part of each CDR3. A D gene is named only where the DNA matches it firmly. Expanded clones get a size class; other rows say once, few or many, or leave the size out.

>NA|TRBJ1-6|TRBV28|NA
CASSFWYSNSPLHF
TGTGCCAGCAGTTTCTGGTACAGTAATTCACCCCTCCACTTT
>NA|TRBJ1-5|TRBV7-5|NA
CVRSPYRANQPQHF
TGTGTCAGAAGCCCCTACAGGGCAAATCAGCCCCAGCATTTT
>NA|TRBJ2-5|TRBV25-1|TRBD2
CASSAVPGTSGGKTQYF
TGTGCCAGCAGTGCCGTCCCCGGGACTAGCGGGGGAAAGACCCAGTACTTC
>few|TRBJ1-2|TRBV28|NA
CASSLMGAGKGYGYTF
TGTGCCAGCAGTTTAATGGGCGCCGGGAAAGGGTATGGCTACACCTTC
>NA|TRBJ1-3|TRBV6-1|NA
CASSEVGGNTIYF
TGTGCCAGCAGTGAAGTCGGAGGGAACACCATATATTTT
>NA|TRBJ2-7|TRBV5-1|TRBD2
CASSLGGGWGFRNEQYF
TGCGCCAGCAGCTTGGGCGGGGGATGGGGGTTCAGGAACGAGCAGTACTTC
>few|TRBJ1-1|TRBV7-3|TRBD1
CASSPGTGPQGTEAFF
TGTGCCAGCAGCCCAGGGACAGGGCCGCAGGGCACTGAAGCTTTCTTT
>NA|TRBJ2-5|TRBV28|TRBD1
CASSLDRELEETQYF
TGTGCCAGCAGTTTAGACAGGGAGCTAGAGGAGACCCAGTACTTC
>NA|TRBJ2-7|TRBV2|NA
CASSSGYSSSYEQYF
TGTGCCAGCAGCAGCGGGTACAGTTCCTCCTACGAGCAGTACTTC
>NA|TRBJ1-1|TRBV7-9|NA
CASSLSQLNTEAFF
TGTGCCAGCAGCTTGTCACAACTGAACACTGAAGCTTTCTTT
>NA|TRBJ2-7|TRBV4-3|NA
CASSQERRGGAGLSESYEQYF
TGCGCCAGCAGCCAAGAACGTCGGGGTGGGGCGGGACTTTCGGAGAGCTACGAGCAGTACTTC
>NA|TRBJ1-4|TRBV20-1|TRBD1
CSARAGQGETF
TGCAGTGCTAGGGCCGGACAGGGGGAGACCTTT
>NA|TRBJ2-5|TRBV28|NA
CASSLQGYGETQYF
TGTGCCAGCAGTCTCCAGGGCTATGGGGAGACCCAGTACTTC
>NA|TRBJ2-5|TRBV29-1|TRBD2
CSVGGTSGGPTVQETQYF
TGCAGCGTTGGGGGGACTAGCGGGGGCCCTACCGTCCAAGAGACCCAGTACTTC
>NA|TRBJ1-2|TRBV10-3|NA
CAISELDLANYGYTF
TGTGCCATCAGTGAATTAGACCTAGCTAACTATGGCTACACCTTC
>NA|TRBJ1-1|TRBV27|NA
CASSLKGLGEAFF
TGTGCCAGCAGTTTGAAGGGGCTCGGTGAAGCTTTCTTT
>NA|TRBJ1-1|TRBV3-1/TRBV3-2|TRBD1
CASSHGTVEAFF
TGTGCCAGCAGCCACGGGACAGTCGAAGCTTTCTTT
>NA|TRBJ2-5|TRBV11-2|NA
CASSFSGGSGETQYF
TGTGCCAGCAGCTTTAGCGGTGGTTCCGGGGAGACCCAGTACTTC
>NA|TRBJ2-1|TRBV27|NA
CASSFFRAGQDNEQFF
TGTGCCAGCAGTTTCTTTCGGGCGGGGCAGGACAATGAGCAGTTCTTC
>NA|TRBJ2-3|TRBV28|NA
CASSLPGGAGTDTQYF
TGTGCCAGCAGTTTACCGGGGGGCGCCGGGACAGATACGCAGTATTTT
>NA|TRBJ2-7|TRBV20-1|NA
CSASRASEQYF
TGCAGTGCTAGTCGAGCGAGCGAGCAGTACTTC
>once|TRBJ1-6|TRBV9|NA
CASSAGFAVSSPLHF
TGTGCCAGCAGCGCAGGGTTTGCGGTCAGTTCACCCCTCCACTTT
>once|TRBJ2-2|TRBV7-3|TRBD2
CASSFRGLAGIGELFF
TGTGCCAGCAGTTTCCGGGGGCTAGCGGGGATCGGGGAGCTGTTTTTT
>NA|TRBJ2-3|TRBV7-2|NA
CASSLGASASTDTQYF
TGTGCCAGCAGCTTAGGTGCTAGCGCTAGCACAGATACGCAGTATTTT
>once|TRBJ1-1|TRBV29-1|NA
CSAQGVTEAFF
TGCAGCGCTCAGGGTGTCACTGAAGCTTTCTTT
>NA|TRBJ1-4|TRBV19|TRBD1
CARETGVGDEKLFF
TGTGCCAGGGAGACAGGGGTTGGGGATGAAAAACTGTTTTTT
>NA|TRBJ1-5|TRBV6-5|TRBD1
CASSRTGPNQPQHF
TGTGCCAGCAGTCGGACAGGGCCCAATCAGCCCCAGCATTTT
>few|TRBJ1-3|TRBV5-6|NA
CASSLGGNTIYF
TGTGCCAGCAGCTTGGGAGGGAACACCATATATTTT
>NA|TRBJ2-7|TRBV12-3/TRBV12-4|TRBD1
CASGQGRNEQYF
TGTGCCAGTGGACAGGGGAGAAACGAGCAGTACTTC
>NA|TRBJ2-7|TRBV11-2|TRBD1
CASSSGRDRSYEQYF
TGTGCCAGCAGCTCGGGCCGGGACAGATCCTACGAGCAGTACTTC
>NA|TRBJ2-5|TRBV10-3|TRBD1
CAIRDREETQYF
TGTGCCATCAGAGACAGGGAAGAGACCCAGTACTTC
>NA|TRBJ1-4|TRBV2|NA
CASSEVVEKLFF
TGTGCCAGCAGTGAAGTAGTTGAAAAACTGTTTTTT
>NA|TRBJ2-1|TRBV2|NA
CASRGTGSYNEQFF
TGTGCCAGCAGGGGGACTGGATCCTACAATGAGCAGTTCTTC
>NA|TRBJ2-5|TRBV2|NA
CASSVEGHKGETQYF
TGTGCCAGCAGTGTAGAGGGACATAAAGGAGAGACCCAGTACTTC
>NA|TRBJ2-5|TRBV7-2|NA
CASRKGETHETQYF
TGTGCCAGCAGGAAGGGAGAAACCCACGAGACCCAGTACTTC
>NA|TRBJ2-7|TRBV6-5|NA
CASSYYGGQRAYEQYF
TGTGCCAGCAGTTACTATGGGGGCCAGAGGGCCTACGAGCAGTACTTC
>NA|TRBJ1-5|TRBV28|TRBD1
CASSLGTGNQPQHF
TGTGCCAGCAGTTTAGGGACAGGCAATCAGCCCCAGCATTTT
>NA|TRBJ2-2|TRBV9|TRBD2
CASSVDAGGPGTGELFF
TGTGCCAGCAGCGTAGACGCGGGGGGGCCGGGCACCGGGGAGCTGTTTTTT
>NA|TRBJ1-1|TRBV10-3|NA
CAISESINVEAFF
TGTGCCATCAGTGAGTCCATCAATGTTGAAGCTTTCTTT
>NA|TRBJ2-7|TRBV7-9|NA
CASSLRGEQYF
TGTGCCAGCAGCTTAAGGGGGGAGCAGTACTTC
>NA|TRBJ2-2|TRBV7-2|NA
CASSLESVRGRGELFF
TGTGCCAGCAGCTTAGAGTCGGTGCGGGGACGCGGGGAGCTGTTTTTT
>NA|TRBJ2-3|TRBV5-1|NA
CASSLAVSGVGDTQYF
TGCGCCAGCAGCTTGGCCGTGTCGGGGGTCGGAGATACGCAGTATTTT
>NA|TRBJ1-5|TRBV5-1|NA
CASSPLGDNNQPQHF
TGCGCCAGCAGCCCTCTCGGGGATAACAATCAGCCCCAGCATTTT
>NA|TRBJ1-6|TRBV6-6|NA
CASSSTGSGSPLHF
TGTGCCAGCAGTTCAACAGGGTCGGGTTCACCCCTCCACTTT